The sample holds many counts of the clone carrying this T cell receptor (beta chain). The length of the CDR3 is 14 residues. Losses at the gene ends were 4 bases for V and 6 bases for J; bases not matched to a gene: 7. Germline CDR1 and CDR2: SQVTM and ANQGSEA. These data come from a study of identical twins. Template switching introduced a universal primer site, and the cDNA bore unique molecular identifiers. TCRdb independently ran MiXCR on the 5' RACE reads; one entry per CDR3 protein. The table lists hundreds of thousands of distinct CDR3 sequences, around 21% of them singletons. Another study also made use of these data, one on T cells expressing NK-cell markers.

The sequenced material came from PBMCs. The origin of this receptor is a woman under 30 in good health. The rearrangement joins TRBV29-1 to TRBJ2-3, with 10 nucleotides matching TRBD2. The CDR3 DNA is TGCAGCGTTGCGTCTAGCGGGAGTTTGGATACGCAGTATTTT. It is translated as CSVASSGSLDTQYF.